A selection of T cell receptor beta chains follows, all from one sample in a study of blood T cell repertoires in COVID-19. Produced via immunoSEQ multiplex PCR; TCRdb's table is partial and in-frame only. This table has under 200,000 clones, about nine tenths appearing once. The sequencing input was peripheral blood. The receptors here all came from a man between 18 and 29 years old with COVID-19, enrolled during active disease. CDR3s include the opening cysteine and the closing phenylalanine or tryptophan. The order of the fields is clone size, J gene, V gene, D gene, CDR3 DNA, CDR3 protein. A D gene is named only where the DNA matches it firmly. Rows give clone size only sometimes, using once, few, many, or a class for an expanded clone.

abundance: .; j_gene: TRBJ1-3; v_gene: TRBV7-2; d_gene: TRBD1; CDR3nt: TGTGCCAGCAGCTCGACAGGGTCTGGAAACACCATATATTTT; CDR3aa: CASSSTGSGNTIYF
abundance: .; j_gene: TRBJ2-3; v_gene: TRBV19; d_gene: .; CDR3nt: TGTGCCAGTAGTATGCGGCCTCCTGCAGATACGCAGTATTTT; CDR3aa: CASSMRPPADTQYF
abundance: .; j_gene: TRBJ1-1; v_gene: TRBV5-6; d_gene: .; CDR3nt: TGTGCCAGCAGCTCGATGGGGAGGGGTGAAGCTTTCTTT; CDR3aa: CASSSMGRGEAFF
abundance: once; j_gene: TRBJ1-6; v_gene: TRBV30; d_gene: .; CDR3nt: TGTGCCTGGGATAACGGGAGTAATTCACCCCTCCACTTT; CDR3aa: CAWDNGSNSPLHF
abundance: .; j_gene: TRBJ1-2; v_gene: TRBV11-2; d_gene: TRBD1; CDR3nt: TGTGCCAGCAGCTCGGGACAGGGGGGCGATGGCTACACCTTC; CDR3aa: CASSSGQGGDGYTF
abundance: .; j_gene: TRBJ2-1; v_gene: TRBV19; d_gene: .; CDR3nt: TGTGCCAGTAGTGGGGGACTCAATGAGCAGTTCTTC; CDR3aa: CASSGGLNEQFF
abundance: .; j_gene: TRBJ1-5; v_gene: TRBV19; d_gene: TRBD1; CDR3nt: TGTGCCAGTAGTAGGACAGGGTCTAATCAGCCCCAGCATTTT; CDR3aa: CASSRTGSNQPQHF
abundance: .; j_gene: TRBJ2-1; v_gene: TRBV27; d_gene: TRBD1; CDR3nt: TGTGCCAGCAGTTCACTTAACTACAGGGGCAATGAGCAGTTCTTC; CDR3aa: CASSSLNYRGNEQFF
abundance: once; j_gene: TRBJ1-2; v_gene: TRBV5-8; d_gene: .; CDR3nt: TGTGCCAGCAGCTTGGGTGCAGGGATATACTATGGCTACACCTTC; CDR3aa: CASSLGAGIYYGYTF
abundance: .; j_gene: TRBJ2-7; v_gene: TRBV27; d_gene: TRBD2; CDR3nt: TGTGCCAGCAGTTTACTCCCTTCTTTCGCGGGAGTAGGGTACGAGCAGTACTTC; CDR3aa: CASSLLPSFAGVGYEQYF
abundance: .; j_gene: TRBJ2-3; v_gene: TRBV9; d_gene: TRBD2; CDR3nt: TGTGCCAGCAGCGTGACTAGCGGGAGCAGAGATACGCAGTATTTT; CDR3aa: CASSVTSGSRDTQYF
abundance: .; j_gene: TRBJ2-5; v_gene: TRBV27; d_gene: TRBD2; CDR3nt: TGTGCCAGCAGTTCGCTGGGGCCGGGACTAGCTATTTTAGGACCGAGATCGGCCCAGTACTTC; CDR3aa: CASSSLGPGLAILGPRSAQYF
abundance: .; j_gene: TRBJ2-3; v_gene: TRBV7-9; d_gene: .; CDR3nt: TGTGCCAGCCCCTCTTCCACAGATACGCAGTATTTT; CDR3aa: CASPSSTDTQYF
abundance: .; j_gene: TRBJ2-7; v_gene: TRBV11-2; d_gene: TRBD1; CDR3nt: TGTGCCAGCAGCTCCTTAGACAGGGGCAAGCAGTACTTC; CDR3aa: CASSSLDRGKQYF
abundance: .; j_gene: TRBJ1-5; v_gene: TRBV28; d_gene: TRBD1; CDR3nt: TGTGCCAGCAGTCCCAGGGGGAGCAATCAGCCCCAGCATTTT; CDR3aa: CASSPRGSNQPQHF
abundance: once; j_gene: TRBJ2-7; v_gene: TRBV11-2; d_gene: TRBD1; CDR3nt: TGTGCCAGCAACAAGGACAGGGACTACGAGCAGTACTTC; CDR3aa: CASNKDRDYEQYF
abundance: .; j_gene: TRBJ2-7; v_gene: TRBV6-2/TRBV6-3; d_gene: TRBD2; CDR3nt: TGTGCCAGCAGTTACTCCCTAGCGGGAACCTCCTACGAGCAGTACTTC; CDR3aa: CASSYSLAGTSYEQYF
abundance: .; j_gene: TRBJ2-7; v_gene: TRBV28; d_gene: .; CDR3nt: TGTGCCAGCAGGGTGTGGAGGGAGCGCTACGAGCAGTACTTC; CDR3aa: CASRVWRERYEQYF
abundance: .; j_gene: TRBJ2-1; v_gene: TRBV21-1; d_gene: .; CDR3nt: TGTGCCAGCAGCAAAGGGGACAGGGCTGAGGCCTACATGGATGAGCAGTTCTTC; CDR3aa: CASSKGDRAEAYMDEQFF
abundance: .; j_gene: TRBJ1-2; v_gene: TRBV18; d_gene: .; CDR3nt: TGTGCCAGCTCATCCCCAGACAGACCCTATGGCTACACCTTC; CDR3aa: CASSSPDRPYGYTF
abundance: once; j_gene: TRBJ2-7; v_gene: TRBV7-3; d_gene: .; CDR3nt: TGTGCCAGCAGCTTAGGCTTCTCCTACGAGCAGTACTTC; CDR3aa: CASSLGFSYEQYF
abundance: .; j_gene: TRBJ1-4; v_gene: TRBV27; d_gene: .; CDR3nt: TGTGCCAGCAGTTTGGGCAGGGGAAATGAAAAACTGTTTTTT; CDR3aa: CASSLGRGNEKLFF
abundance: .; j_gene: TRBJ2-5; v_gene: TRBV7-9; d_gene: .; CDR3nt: TGTGCCAGCAGCTTAGTACGGGGGTGGGAGACCCAGTACTTC; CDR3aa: CASSLVRGWETQYF
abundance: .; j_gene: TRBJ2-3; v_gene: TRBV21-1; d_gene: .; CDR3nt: TGTGCCTCCCGGGGTGGCGGCCTCGGGACAGATACGCAGTATTTT; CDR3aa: CASRGGGLGTDTQYF
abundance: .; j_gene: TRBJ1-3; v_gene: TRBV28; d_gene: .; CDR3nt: TGTGCCAGCAGTCCTCCGAGAGGAAACACCATATATTTT; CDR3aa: CASSPPRGNTIYF
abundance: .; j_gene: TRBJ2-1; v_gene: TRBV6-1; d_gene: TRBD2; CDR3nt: TGTGCCAGCAGTGGCGCGGGAGGTACCTCTTACAATGAGCAGTTCTTC; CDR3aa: CASSGAGGTSYNEQFF
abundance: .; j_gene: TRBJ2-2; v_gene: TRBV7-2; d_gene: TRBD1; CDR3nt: TGTGCCAGCAGGCGCGGACAGGGCACCGGGGAGCTGTTTTTT; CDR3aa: CASRRGQGTGELFF
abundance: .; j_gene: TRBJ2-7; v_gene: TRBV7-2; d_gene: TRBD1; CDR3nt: TGTGCCAGCAGTAGGGACAGGGGAGGCTACGAGCAGTACTTC; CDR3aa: CASSRDRGGYEQYF
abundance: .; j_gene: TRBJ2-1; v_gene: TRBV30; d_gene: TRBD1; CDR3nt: TGTGCCTGGATAGGGGGCTCGAGCTCCTACAATGAGCAGTTCTTC; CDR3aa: CAWIGGSSSYNEQFF
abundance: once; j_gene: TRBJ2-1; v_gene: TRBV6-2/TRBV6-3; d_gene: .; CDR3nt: TGTGCCAGCAGTGACCTGCGCGGGGCCTCCTACAATGAGCAGTTCTTC; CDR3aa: CASSDLRGASYNEQFF
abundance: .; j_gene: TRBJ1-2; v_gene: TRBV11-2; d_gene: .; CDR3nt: TGTGCCAGCAGCTTAGATCCTCAGGACTATGGCTACACCTTC; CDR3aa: CASSLDPQDYGYTF
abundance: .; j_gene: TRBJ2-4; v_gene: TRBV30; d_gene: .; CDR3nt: TGTGCCTGGAGTGTAAGGACAGCGGACATTCAGTACTTC; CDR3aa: CAWSVRTADIQYF
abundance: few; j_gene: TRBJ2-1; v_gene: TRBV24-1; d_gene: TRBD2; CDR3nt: TGTGCCACCAGTGACCACCCTAGCGGGAGGGAGTACAATGAGCAGTTCTTC; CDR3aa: CATSDHPSGREYNEQFF
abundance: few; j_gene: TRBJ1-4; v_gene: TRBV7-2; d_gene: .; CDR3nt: TGTGCCAGCAGCCTCCCAGTGGGAGGTAATGAAAAACTGTTTTTT; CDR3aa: CASSLPVGGNEKLFF
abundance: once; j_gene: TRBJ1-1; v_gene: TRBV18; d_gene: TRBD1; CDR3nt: TGTGCCAGCTCACCATCGGGGACAGTCGAAGCTTTCTTT; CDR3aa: CASSPSGTVEAFF
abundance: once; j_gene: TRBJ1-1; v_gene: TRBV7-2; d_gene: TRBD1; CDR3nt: TGTGCCAGCAGCTTAGAACAGGGGCGGAACACTGAAGCTTTCTTT; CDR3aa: CASSLEQGRNTEAFF
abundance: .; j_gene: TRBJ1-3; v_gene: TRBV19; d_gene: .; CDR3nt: TGTGCCAGTAGTGTTTGGGACTTCGACTCTGGAAACACCATATATTTT; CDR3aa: CASSVWDFDSGNTIYF
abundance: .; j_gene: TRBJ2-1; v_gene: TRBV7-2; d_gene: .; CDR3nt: TGTGCCAGCAGCACCTTCTCTAGCGCCTCCTACAATGAGCAGTTCTTC; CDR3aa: CASSTFSSASYNEQFF